The 3 T cell receptor beta chains reported below all come from one sample, sequenced in a study of blood T cells in healthy people across ages. Sample-barcoded 5' priming and a J-beta primer mix drove a second PCR of roughly 7 to 11 cycles. In TCRdb, the 5' RACE reads were re-called with MiXCR into one record per CDR3 protein. The sample comprises around 790,000 distinct CDR3 sequences, roughly 44% of which are singletons, and about 19% rests with the top ten. Sequenced sample: blood. Receptors were obtained from a man in his 60s in good health.

The chain recombines TRBV7-2 with TRBJ2-5; D perhaps matches TRBD1 (5 bases). TRBJ2-7 explains the end of the DNA better; the J call may be wrong. Germline V gives CDR1 SGHTA, CDR2 FQGNSA. The CDR3 sequence is 14 residues long. The CDR3 protein is CASSVLGQIDEQYF. The DNA of the CDR3 is TGTGCCAGCAGCGTACTGGGGCAGATCGACGAGCAGTACTTC.

This clonotype was counted a few times. The V gene is TRBV5-1, the J gene TRBJ2-1; 7 bases line up with TRBD1. Germline CDR1 reads SGHRS; CDR2 reads YFSETQ. The CDR3 totals 14 residues. Trimming at V came to 0 bases and at J to 8 bases, leaving 5 bases not matched to a gene. CDR3 bases: TGCGCCAGCAGCTTGGATACAGGGGTATATGAGCAGTTCTTC. Translated: CASSLDTGVYEQFF.

The V gene is TRBV4-1, the J gene TRBJ2-1; D might be TRBD2 (7 bases). CDR3 size: 15 residues. The ends were cut back, 5 bases at V and 5 bases at J, with 16 bases in the middle. The germline gives CDR1 MGHRA, CDR2 YSYEKL. The CDR3 protein is CASSYGGGGDNEQFF. In DNA form, the CDR3 reads TGCGCCAGCAGCTATGGGGGGGGCGGAGACAATGAGCAGTTCTTC.